The 22 T cell receptor beta chains presented below share a single source sample, sequenced in a study of cytomegalovirus exposure and HLA in healthy donors. Primers included in the PCR were 60 Vbeta and 13 Jbeta primers. TCRdb's table, derived via immunoSEQ multiplex PCR, lists solely in-frame clones and lacks some. Of more than 90,000 clones in the sample, roughly three quarters are singletons; the top ten hold 4.1%. The sample comprised PBMCs. These receptors all come from a middle-aged man in good health and CMV-seronegative.

The table lists this clone with a few counts. The chain employs TRBV6-5 and TRBJ1-4; D is unclear. CDR1 is MNHEY and CDR2 is SVGAGI in the germline V gene. The length of the CDR3 is 12 residues. The V end was cut by 5 bases, the J end by 14 bases, with 15 bases between. The CDR3 DNA reads as TGTGCCAGCAGTCCCGGCGGGTTCCCGCTGTTTTTT. Residues: CASSPGGFPLFF.

This rearrangement joins TRBV5-1 to TRBJ1-2; D ambiguous. Germline loops: CDR1 SGHRS, CDR2 YFSETQ. The ends were cut back, 2 bases at V and 2 bases at J, with 10 bases in the middle. CDR3 size: 14 residues. CDR3 sequence reads: CASSLVPQNYGYTF. The CDR3 DNA sequence: TGCGCCAGCAGCTTAGTCCCCCAGAACTATGGCTACACCTTC. The variable domain in full, completed from reference TRBV5-1 and TRBJ1-2, reads KAGVTQTPRYLIKTRGQQVTLSCSPISGHRSVSWYQQTPGQGLQFLFEYFSETQRNKGNFPGRFSGRQFSNSRSEMNVSTLELGDSALYLCASSLVPQNYGYTFGSGTRLTVV.

The chain recombines TRBV5-1 with TRBJ2-1; D may be TRBD2 (5 bases). V was shortened by 0 bases and J by 10 bases, with 8 bases between the two germline ends. Per germline, CDR1 SGHRS and CDR2 YFSETQ. The CDR3 has 12 residues. The CDR3 spells CASSLGGFEQFF. The CDR3 nucleotides are TGCGCCAGCAGCTTGGGAGGGTTCGAGCAGTTCTTC.

CDR3 bases: TGTGCCAGCAGTTTGGGGGCTTATGGCTACACCTTC. Protein: CASSLGAYGYTF. The V gene is TRBV28, the J gene TRBJ1-2; a possible D gene is TRBD1 (6 bases). The CDR3 is 12 residues long. Germline values: CDR1 MDHEN, CDR2 SYDVKM. Between the trimmed V and J ends, which lost 3 bases and 5 bases, there was a span of 7 bases.

In this sample, this clone turned up a few times. Other DNA sequences in this specimen translate into the identical CDR3. The rearrangement links TRBV19 to TRBJ1-4; 7 bases map to TRBD1. The CDR3 loop spans 15 amino acids. Trimming cost V 5 bases and J 2 bases; bases outside gene matches: 5. CDR1 LNHDA and CDR2 SQIVND come from the germline V gene (reference sequence). The CDR3 DNA is TGTGCCAGTAGTCCACGACAGGGCACTAATGAAAAACTGTTTTTT. It specifies CASSPRQGTNEKLFF.

This rearrangement joins TRBV18 to TRBJ2-3; TRBD2 agrees at 9 bases. The CDR3 length is 16 residues. CDR1 KGHSH and CDR2 LQKENI come from the germline V gene. Unmatched junction bases numbered 8, after V lost 2 bases and J lost 5 bases. CDR3 loop: CASSPWGGGAEDTQYF. The CDR3 bases are TGTGCCAGCTCACCATGGGGCGGGGGGGCCGAAGATACGCAGTATTTT.

This clone has only a few counts. The genes are TRBV2 and TRBJ1-2; possible D gene TRBD1, 6 bases. V was trimmed by 6 bases and J by 10 bases, leaving 15 bases between them. This CDR3 is built from 12 residues. Looked up from germline, CDR1 is SNHLY and CDR2 is FYNNEI. The CDR3 coding sequence is TGTGCCAGCAGCCGGGCCCAGGGGAACTACACCTTC. Its protein product is CASSRAQGNYTF.

The genes are TRBV7-2 and TRBJ2-7; weak D call: TRBD1 (6 bases). This CDR3 contains 15 residues. Germline CDR1 SGHTA, CDR2 FQGNSA. Trimming shortened V by 5 bases and J by 3 bases, and 17 bases separated the two germline ends. The CDR3 protein is CASSISRDTHYEQYV. In DNA, the CDR3 is TGTGCCAGCAGCATCAGCCGGGACACCCACTACGAGCAGTACGTC.

This clone was observed a few times. The rearrangement joins TRBV6-1 to TRBJ1-3, with D perhaps matching TRBD1 (6 bases). Germline CDR1 MNHNS, CDR2 SASEGT. This CDR3 contains 15 residues. The germline V and J ends were trimmed by 6 bases and 0 bases, with 12 bases remaining between them. As DNA, the CDR3 is TGTGCCAGCAGGAACCAGGGGACCTCTGGAAACACCATATATTTT. This translates into CASRNQGTSGNTIYF.

The J gene is TRBJ1-1, the V gene TRBV6-4; D remains ambiguous. This CDR3 is built from 16 residues. CDR1 and CDR2 from the germline V gene are MRHNA and SNTAGT. Trimming took off 0 bases at V and 1 base at J, with 12 bases between the two ends. In DNA form, the CDR3 reads TGTGCCAGCAGTGACTCCCCTGGGAGGGCGAACACTGAAGCTTTCTTT. Protein: CASSDSPGRANTEAFF.

V and J are TRBV10-3 and TRBJ2-6, with TRBD2 matching 7 bases. J lost 10 bases, V lost 11 bases, and 8 bases had no gene match. The CDR3 sequence is 12 residues long. Germline CDR1 reads ENHRY; CDR2 reads SYGVKD. CDR3 coding DNA: TGTGCCTCTACGGGGGGTTCAAACGTCCTGACTTTC. Translation gives CASTGGSNVLTF.

The rearrangement links TRBV6-5 to TRBJ1-2; 8 nucleotides match TRBD1. Trimming removed 6 bases from V and 5 bases from J; junction bases left unmatched: 8. The V gene's germline CDR1 is MNHEY and CDR2 SVGAGI. CDR3 size: 14 residues. The DNA for the CDR3 is TGTGCCAGCAGCCCCCAGGGGGCGGGGTATGGCTACACCTTC. It yields the protein CASSPQGAGYGYTF.

The chain carries TRBV12-5 and TRBJ1-1; the D gene is possibly TRBD1 (5 bases). The CDR3 has 13 residues. The V gene's germline CDR1 is LGHNT and CDR2 FRNRAP. The germline V and J ends were trimmed by 4 bases and 5 bases, with 11 bases remaining between them. The CDR3 reads CASGYQGGTEAFF. CDR3 nucleotide sequence: TGTGCTAGTGGTTACCAGGGAGGGACTGAAGCTTTCTTT.

This chain links TRBV28 with TRBJ1-1, with no clear D. CDR1 and CDR2 (germline): MDHEN, SYDVKM. The V and J ends lost 3 bases and 1 base respectively, with 9 bases between them. The CDR3 runs to 14 residues. CDR3 region: CASSLAPGNTEAFF. In nucleotides, the CDR3 is TGTGCCAGCAGTTTGGCTCCAGGGAACACTGAAGCTTTCTTT. Supplemented by reference TRBV28 and TRBJ1-1, the full variable domain reads DVKVTQSSRYLVKRTGEKVFLECVQDMDHENMFWYRQDPGLGLRLIYFSYDVKMKEKGDIPEGYSVSREKKERFSLILESASTNQTSMYLCASSLAPGNTEAFFGQGTRLTVV.

V usage is TRBV7-2 and J usage is TRBJ2-2; a possible D gene is TRBD1 (6 bases). Germline assignment: CDR1 SGHTA and CDR2 FQGNSA. Trimming removed 5 bases from V and 1 base from J, with 8 bases in between. The CDR3 has 14 residues. The CDR3 DNA reads as TGTGCCAGCAGCGAGACAGGGAACACCGGGGAGCTGTTTTTT. This codes for CASSETGNTGELFF. Complete variable domain (other parts from reference TRBV7-2 and TRBJ2-2): GAGVSQSPSNKVTEKGKDVELRCDPISGHTALYWYRQSLGQGLEFLIYFQGNSAPDKSGLPSDRFSAERTGGSVSTLTIQRTQQEDSAVYLCASSETGNTGELFFGEGSRLTVL.

CDR3 amino acids: CASSYQGGTGELFF. The CDR3 DNA follows: TGTGCCAGCAGTTATCAAGGGGGCACCGGGGAGCTGTTTTTT. The rearrangement joins TRBV2 to TRBJ2-2; TRBD1 might be the D (6 bases). The ends were cut back, 5 bases at V and 4 bases at J, with 11 bases in the middle. Germline V gene lookup returns CDR1 SNHLY and CDR2 FYNNEI. This CDR3 comprises 14 residues.

The chain employs TRBV5-1 and TRBJ2-1, with TRBD1 matching over 7 bases. This CDR3 region has 14 residues. V trimming: 4 bases; J trimming: 6 bases; junction bases outside the gene matches: 7. Germline CDR1 reads SGHRS; CDR2 reads YFSETQ. In DNA, the CDR3 is TGCGCCAGCAGCCAACCGACAGGGTCCAATGAGCAGTTCTTC. Translating it yields CASSQPTGSNEQFF.

The chain uses TRBV5-4 and TRBJ1-6; 9 positions agree with TRBD1. CDR1 SGHNT and CDR2 YYREEE come from the germline V gene (reference sequence). The CDR3 sequence is 14 residues long. V dropped 3 bases and J dropped 7; count of bases not matched to a gene: 2. The CDR3 DNA sequence: TGTGCCAGCAGCTGGGACAGGGAAAATTCACCCCTCCACTTT. It yields the protein CASSWDRENSPLHF.

This chain connects TRBV15 to TRBJ2-3; 10 positions agree with TRBD2. Germline loops: CDR1 LNHNV, CDR2 YYDKDF (reference sequence). The V segment lost 3 bases and the J segment 2 bases; nucleotides outside the gene matches: 5. The CDR3 length is 16 residues. The CDR3 DNA is TGTGCCACCAGCAGTCTCCTAGCGGGGGACACAGATACGCAGTATTTT. Amino acids: CATSSLLAGDTDTQYF.

The chain combines TRBV6-5 with TRBJ1-2; TRBD1 agrees at 7 bases. V lost 2 bases, J lost 8 bases, and 11 bases stayed unmatched. The CDR3 has 15 residues. CDR1 is MNHEY, CDR2 SVGAGI, per germline. The CDR3 DNA follows: TGTGCCAGCAGTTACGGATGGGCGGACAGGTTCGGCTACACCTTC. Its translation is CASSYGWADRFGYTF.

This chain connects TRBV5-1 to TRBJ2-3; TRBD1 matches 10 bases. Germline V CDR1 and CDR2: SGHRS, YFSETQ. The CDR3 runs 15 residues. V shed 4 bases and J 5 bases; nucleotides not matched to a gene: 7. In nucleotides, the CDR3 is TGCGCCAGCAGCGTCGGGACAGGGGTGGGAGATACGCAGTATTTT. Residues: CASSVGTGVGDTQYF.

A word on this clone: A junction boundary mismatches the germline segment, possibly from a read error. This chain uses TRBV18 with TRBJ1-1; tentative D call: TRBD1 (5 bases). Germline lookup yields CDR1 KGHSH and CDR2 LQKENI. The CDR3 has 11 amino acids. CDR3 in amino acids: CASSPGAEASF. DNA of the CDR3: TGTGCCAGCTCACCAGGGGCCGAAGCTTCCTTT.